This entry lists 26 T cell receptor beta chains sequenced from one sample in a study of blood T cells in healthy people across ages. A second PCR of 7 to 11 cycles used a sample-barcoded 5' primer and a J-beta primer mix. TCRdb re-derived calls from the 5' RACE reads in MiXCR, one entry per CDR3 protein. The sample includes approximately 1.5 million distinct CDR3 sequences, approximately 39% of them seen just once. The material sequenced was blood. These receptors were taken from a young woman in good health.

The rearrangement joins TRBV11-2 to TRBJ2-3; 8 nucleotides line up with TRBD2. This CDR3 has 15 residues. V lost 5 bases and J lost 2; bases outside the gene matches: 6. CDR1 is SGHAT and CDR2 is FQNNGV in the germline V gene. CDR3 sequence reads: CASSPLTSDTDTQYF. The DNA for the CDR3 is TGTGCCAGCAGCCCCCTGACTAGCGACACAGATACGCAGTATTTT.

In this sample, this clonotype turned up a few times. The chain uses TRBV4-3 and TRBJ1-5; D not resolved. Trimming left V 1 base short and J 4 bases short, with 11 bases between. Germline CDR1 and CDR2: LGHNA and YSLEER. There are 15 residues in the CDR3. The CDR3 DNA is TGCGCCAGCAGCCAAGGAGTGGCTTTTAATCAGCCCCAGCATTTT. Translated, it gives CASSQGVAFNQPQHF.

This clonotype was counted only a few times. Compared with germline, one end of the junction differs, possibly owing to a read error. The V gene is TRBV6-2 or TRBV6-3, the J gene TRBJ2-1; 13 positions match TRBD2. The CDR3 has 17 residues. The germline gives CDR1 MNHEY, CDR2 SVGEGT. The CDR3 loop reads CASTYGLLAGGFGEQFF. The CDR3 DNA reads as TGTGCCAGCACTTACGGATTACTAGCGGGAGGGTTCGGTGAGCAGTTCTTC.

V and J are TRBV2 and TRBJ1-2; D not resolved. CDR1 and CDR2 (germline): SNHLY, FYNNEI. V was pared by 3 bases and J by 4 bases, with 12 bases between. CDR3 length equals 14 residues. The CDR3 loop is CASSDSRTGYGYTF. The CDR3 bases are TGTGCCAGCAGTGATAGTAGGACCGGCTATGGCTACACCTTC.

This clonotype was seen only a few times. The chain has TRBV2 and TRBJ2-7, with D perhaps assigned TRBD1 or TRBD2 (6 bases each). V dropped 4 bases and J dropped 1 base, with 20 bases sitting between them. This CDR3 spans 17 amino acids. Germline V CDR1 and CDR2: SNHLY, FYNNEI. The DNA of the CDR3 is TGTGCCAGCAGTGTCGGGGGTCGGACAGTCAATTCCTACGAGCAGTACTTC. Protein: CASSVGGRTVNSYEQYF.

The chain has TRBV4-3 and TRBJ2-2; tentatively, D is TRBD1 (5 bases). V was shortened by 3 bases and J by 0 bases, with 11 bases between the two germline ends. The CDR3 extends over 16 amino acids. Germline V gives CDR1 LGHNA, CDR2 YSLEER. CDR3 protein: CASSQDNPPNTGELFF. As DNA, the CDR3 is TGCGCCAGCAGCCAGGACAATCCCCCGAACACCGGGGAGCTGTTTTTT.

This clonotype was picked up a small number of times. V is TRBV20-1 and J is TRBJ2-1; no reliable D call. Germline CDR1 is DFQATT and CDR2 is SNEGSKA (reference sequence). CDR3 length: 11 residues. DNA for the CDR3: TGCATGGTGGCTAGTAACTATGAGCAGTTCTTC. Protein product: CMVASNYEQFF.

Of note for this clonotype: Germline and junction disagree at one end, which may indicate a read error. This chain links TRBV12-3 or TRBV12-4 with TRBJ2-3, with no clear D. The CDR3 loop spans 14 amino acids. CDR3 sequence: CASSLDGSTDAQYF. Written as DNA, the CDR3 is TGTGCCAGCAGTTTAGACGGTAGCACAGATGCGCAGTATTTT.

The V call is TRBV12-3 or TRBV12-4, the J call TRBJ2-1, with TRBD1 matching over 7 bases. With V trimmed by 4 bases and J by 0 bases, 9 bases remained unmatched. CDR3 length: 17 amino acids. The CDR3 reads CASSCPSGTASYNEQFF. CDR3 coding DNA: TGTGCCAGCAGTTGCCCTTCCGGGACAGCCTCCTACAATGAGCAGTTCTTC.

This clonotype showed up just a few times. V gene TRBV7-2 combines with J gene TRBJ2-5; D unresolved. V lost 4 bases to trimming and J lost 4 bases, with 16 bases between them. The CDR3 consists of 15 residues. From germline, CDR1 is SGHTA and CDR2 FQGNSA. The CDR3, as DNA: TGTGCCAGCAGCTCGGATGACCTCCTCAGAGAGACCCAGTACTTC. Its translation: CASSSDDLLRETQYF.

Of note for this clonotype: This may arise from a read error, as a much more abundant clone is one base away. The rearrangement uses TRBV12-3 or TRBV12-4 and TRBJ2-1; the D is unclear. CDR3 length equals 13 residues. CDR3 sequence (DNA): TGTGACAGCAGCCGCGACACGTACAATGAGCAGTTCTTC. It encodes CDSSRDTYNEQFF.

This chain joins TRBV12-3 or TRBV12-4 and TRBJ2-1; 7 nucleotides line up with TRBD2. The CDR3 contains 13 residues. Trimming removed 6 bases from V and 8 bases from J; junction bases left unmatched: 7. CDR3 loop: CASRESGGHEQFF. The CDR3 DNA sequence: TGTGCCAGCAGGGAGTCGGGGGGTCATGAGCAGTTCTTC.

This clonotype was observed a few times. The chain couples TRBV6-2 or TRBV6-3 to TRBJ2-4, with D possibly being TRBD2 (6 bases). This CDR3 spans 20 amino acids. V lost 5 bases, J lost 3 bases, and 29 bases lay in between. CDR1 MNHEY and CDR2 SVGEGT come from the germline V gene. CDR3: CASSRVQGFRRGVDKNIQYF. For the CDR3, the DNA is TGTGCCAGCAGTCGGGTCCAGGGATTTAGGCGGGGAGTCGACAAAAACATTCAGTACTTC.

The rearrangement joins TRBV2 to TRBJ2-7; 8 nucleotides agree with TRBD1. The germline V gene has CDR1 SNHLY and CDR2 FYNNEI. V was pared by 7 bases and J by 4 bases, with 12 bases of the junction left unmatched. The CDR3 consists of 15 residues. CDR3 in amino acids: CASTADRGTSYEQYF. DNA for the CDR3: TGTGCCAGCACCGCCGACAGGGGCACATCTTACGAGCAGTACTTC.

V gene TRBV5-5 combines with J gene TRBJ1-2; tentative D call: TRBD1 (6 bases). Trimming cost V 4 bases and J 3 bases, with 16 bases left between them. CDR1 is SGHKS, CDR2 YYEKEE, per germline (reference sequence). The CDR3 runs 15 residues. The DNA of the CDR3 is TGTGCCAGCAGCACTCCCCGACAGGACTACTATGGCTACACCTTC. Amino acids: CASSTPRQDYYGYTF.

The chain links TRBV12-3 or TRBV12-4 to TRBJ2-7; D might be TRBD1 or TRBD2, each matching 5 bases. V lost 6 bases to trimming and J lost 6 bases, with 15 bases between them. This CDR3 is built from 13 residues. CDR3 bases: TGTGCCAGCAGATCCGGGGCCCTAACCGAGCAGTACTTC. Amino acid sequence: CASRSGALTEQYF.

This chain links TRBV6-6 with TRBJ2-1, with 13 bases that match TRBD2. The junction had 10 bases not matched to a gene; V was cut back by 11 bases and J by 9 bases. This CDR3 is built from 14 residues. In germline, CDR1 is MNHNY, CDR2 SVGAGI (reference sequence). CDR3 DNA: TGTGCCTCAGTAGGACTAGCGGGAGTCGCTGAGCAGTTCTTC. It is translated as CASVGLAGVAEQFF.

This clonotype was counted between two and nine times. This chain links TRBV4-2 with TRBJ2-7; TRBD2 agrees at 12 bases. After removal of 2 bases from V and 4 bases from J, the junction contained 6 bases not matched to a gene. The germline gives CDR1 LGHNA, CDR2 YNFKEQ. The CDR3 sequence is 16 residues long. This CDR3 is CASSQPTSGSRYEQYF. CDR3 in DNA: TGTGCCAGCAGCCAACCGACTAGCGGGAGTAGGTACGAGCAGTACTTC.

This clonotype was detected once. This rearrangement joins TRBV5-1 to TRBJ2-5; 10 positions agree with TRBD2. The J call may be incorrect, as the DNA end agrees better with TRBJ2-7. From germline, CDR1 is SGHRS and CDR2 YFSETQ. The CDR3 runs 15 residues. CDR3 in DNA: TGCGCCAGCAGCTTGAGGACTAGCGGTTGGTACGAGCAGTACTTC. This translates into CASSLRTSGWYEQYF.

The chain uses TRBV4-1 and TRBJ1-1; D not certain. Germline V gene sequence: CDR1 MGHRA, CDR2 YSYEKL. The V gene lost 0 bases and the J gene lost 5 bases, with 16 bases spanning the gap. This CDR3 spans 16 amino acids. CDR3 coding DNA: TGCGCCAGCAGCCAAGAGATCCAACTACGCAGGACTGAAGCTTTCTTT. It specifies CASSQEIQLRRTEAFF.

In the case of this clonotype: An end of the junction does not agree with germline; a read error may underlie this. This rearrangement joins TRBV12-3 or TRBV12-4 to TRBJ2-1; no firm D call. The CDR3 runs 19 residues. The CDR3 reads CVSSFRLWGLVDSYNEQFF. CDR3 nucleotides: TGTGTCAGCAGTTTCCGTTTATGGGGATTGGTCGATTCCTACAATGAGCAGTTCTTC.

V is TRBV6-6 and J is TRBJ1-3, with no clear D. V was clipped by 6 bases and J by 0 bases, with 12 bases between them. The CDR3 has 15 residues. The V gene's germline CDR1 is MNHNY and CDR2 SVGAGI (reference sequence). In DNA form, the CDR3 reads TGTGCCAGCAGCCCATCCCCGTACTCTGGAAACACCATATATTTT. Translating gives CASSPSPYSGNTIYF.

V gene TRBV7-2 combines with J gene TRBJ1-2; D is unclear. Germline V gene data show CDR1 as SGHTA and CDR2 as FQGNSA. Trimming left V 2 bases short and J 8 bases short, with 18 bases between. This CDR3 comprises 15 residues. CDR3 coding DNA: TGTGCCAGCAGCTTACTCGCGGACGCCTATGGGGGCTACACCTTC. It specifies CASSLLADAYGGYTF.

The chain couples TRBV5-1 to TRBJ1-2; 7 positions match TRBD1. V was pared by 7 bases and J by 7 bases, with 13 bases of the junction left unmatched. Looked up from germline, CDR1 is SGHRS and CDR2 is YFSETQ. This CDR3 region has 14 residues. The CDR3 spells CASAPTSGQLGYTF. CDR3 coding DNA: TGCGCCAGCGCTCCCACGTCGGGACAGCTTGGCTACACCTTC.

The J gene is TRBJ2-1, the V gene TRBV12-3 or TRBV12-4; 8 nucleotides line up with TRBD2. Trimming at V came to 6 bases and at J to 0 bases, leaving 7 bases not matched to a gene. This CDR3 spans 16 amino acids. The CDR3 loop reads CASSLLADSSYNEQFF. The CDR3 DNA follows: TGTGCCAGCAGCCTACTAGCGGACAGCTCCTACAATGAGCAGTTCTTC.

The chain carries TRBV29-1 and TRBJ2-7, with D maybe TRBD1 (6 bases). From germline, CDR1 is SQVTM and CDR2 ANQGSEA. Deletions cut 7 bases from V and 1 base from J, with 11 bases between. There are 12 residues in the CDR3. CDR3 loop: CSAGGRSYEQYF. In DNA, the CDR3 is TGCAGCGCTGGGGGCAGATCCTACGAGCAGTACTTC.